One sample yielded the 32 T cell receptor beta chains listed below, sequenced in a study of T cell responses to AZD1222 COVID-19 vaccine (dated by TCRdb to about 2021). Library prep was done by the immunoSEQ multiplex PCR assay. TCRdb holds this immuneACCESS table with in-frame rearrangements only. Some clones are missing; in checked studies, unresolved V genes explain under half, and the rest has no known cause. The sample records over 150,000 clones, more than 80% of which are singletons. 6.9% of the sample goes to the ten largest clones. The sample's time point, from its label and the paper: baseline before first vaccination. This material consisted of peripheral blood, taken on day 0 of AZD1222 vaccination. These receptors were collected from an adult in good health.

CDR3: CASSRIDGYEQYV. Here the CDR3 DNA reads TGTGCCAGCTCACGAATTGACGGCTACGAGCAGTACGTC. The rearrangement uses TRBV18 and TRBJ2-7, with no clear D. CDR3 length: 13 residues. V was trimmed by 4 bases and J by 3 bases, leaving 10 bases between them. The germline gives CDR1 KGHSH, CDR2 LQKENI.

The chain links TRBV6-1 to TRBJ1-6, with 9 bases identical to TRBD1. The CDR3 contains 15 residues. J was trimmed by 10 bases and V by 0 bases; bases with no gene match: 4. Per the germline V gene, CDR1 is MNHNS and CDR2 is SASEGT. In nucleotides, the CDR3 is TGTGCCAGCAGTGAAGCAACAGGGGGCTACTCACCCCTCCACTTT. This encodes CASSEATGGYSPLHF.

The genes are TRBV6-2 or TRBV6-3 and TRBJ2-5, with D uncertain. V was clipped by 4 bases and J by 5 bases, with 8 bases between them. The CDR3 extends over 12 amino acids. CDR1 is MNHEY and CDR2 is SVGEGT in the germline V gene. Written as DNA, the CDR3 is TGTGCCAGCAGTTCGATCGTCGAGACCCAGTACTTC. This sequence encodes CASSSIVETQYF.

J is TRBJ2-2 and V is TRBV5-6, with TRBD2 identical over 9 bases. The CDR3 contains 17 residues. Per germline, CDR1 SGHDT and CDR2 YYEEEE. V lost 4 bases, J lost 5 bases, and 12 bases stayed unmatched. In DNA, the CDR3 is TGTGCCAGCAGCCGCGGAGCTAGCGGGATAGGGACCGGGGAGCTGTTTTTT. Translated, it gives CASSRGASGIGTGELFF.

Only one count was recorded for this clone. The chain combines TRBV4-1 with TRBJ1-5, with 11 positions matching TRBD1. Germline assignment: CDR1 MGHRA and CDR2 YSYEKL. CDR3 length equals 15 residues. J lost 4 bases, V lost 4 bases, and 3 bases had no gene match. CDR3 sequence (DNA): TGCGCCAGCAGCCGAGGGACAGGGGGTAATCAGCCCCAGCATTTT. Encoded protein: CASSRGTGGNQPQHF.

J is TRBJ1-2 and V is TRBV14; 9 bases agree with TRBD1. From germline, CDR1 is SGHDN and CDR2 FVKESK. J gave up 4 bases and V 1 base, and 4 bases lay outside the gene matches. The CDR3 runs 15 residues. CDR3 sequence: CASSQAGTGFYGYTF. The CDR3 DNA reads TGTGCCAGCAGCCAAGCCGGGACAGGGTTCTATGGCTACACCTTC.

This clone was seen once. The chain joins TRBV2 to TRBJ1-3; D unclear. CDR3 length equals 12 residues. CDR1 is SNHLY, CDR2 FYNNEI, per germline. V was shortened by 7 bases and J by 9 bases, with 13 bases between the two germline ends. This CDR3 reads CASTKVRGTIYF. The CDR3 nucleotides read TGTGCCAGCACAAAGGTCCGCGGCACCATATATTTT.

The rearrangement links TRBV11-2 to TRBJ1-6, with 7 bases lining up with TRBD1. Germline V gene data show CDR1 as SGHAT and CDR2 as FQNNGV. Unmatched junction bases numbered 12, after V lost 1 base and J lost 6 bases. The CDR3 is 18 residues long. For the CDR3, the DNA is TGTGCCAGCAGCTTAGGACCGGGACAGACCTTACCTAATTCACCCCTCCACTTT. This codes for CASSLGPGQTLPNSPLHF.

V usage is TRBV5-5 and J usage is TRBJ2-1; D may be TRBD1 (6 bases). The V end lost 0 bases, the J end lost 3 bases, and 10 bases lay between the germline ends. CDR3 length equals 15 residues. CDR1 is SGHKS, CDR2 YYEKEE, per germline (reference sequence). The CDR3 sequence is CASSLAGGVYNEQFF. The CDR3 DNA follows: TGTGCCAGCAGCTTGGCTGGGGGCGTCTACAATGAGCAGTTCTTC.

The genes are TRBV12-3 or TRBV12-4 and TRBJ2-7; the match to TRBD1 covers 9 bases. The CDR3 covers 13 residues. V trimming: 3 bases; J trimming: 6 bases; junction bases outside the gene matches: 3. CDR3 residues: CASSLGTGSEQYV. CDR3 bases: TGTGCCAGCAGTTTGGGGACAGGGAGCGAGCAGTACGTC.

This clone appeared a single time. The chain is built from TRBV27 and TRBJ2-5, with 10 positions matching TRBD2. CDR1 is MNHEY and CDR2 is SMNVEV in the germline V gene (reference sequence). CDR3 length equals 16 residues. The V gene end was trimmed by 5 bases and the J gene end by 5 bases; junction bases not matched to a gene: 11. CDR3: CASSPRVAGGRETQYF. As DNA, the CDR3 is TGTGCCAGCAGTCCCCGGGTAGCGGGGGGTCGGGAGACCCAGTACTTC.

The V and J genes are TRBV28 and TRBJ1-2; TRBD1 agrees at 9 bases. Germline-derived CDR1 and CDR2 are MDHEN and SYDVKM. This CDR3 is 15 amino acids long. V was pared by 5 bases and J by 4 bases, with 8 bases of the junction left unmatched. This chain's CDR3 is CASSRTPTGGYGYTF. For the CDR3, the DNA is TGTGCCAGCAGTAGAACACCGACAGGGGGCTATGGCTACACCTTC.

The chain carries TRBV21-1 and TRBJ1-5; the DNA was not compared with TRBD1, the D call given in the table. TRBV21-1 is annotated as a pseudogene. The CDR3 covers 19 residues. CDR3 loop: CASSKAGQVSHYSNQPQHF. The CDR3 DNA sequence: TGTGCCAGCAGCAAAGCAGGACAGGTTTCCCATTATAGCAATCAGCCCCAGCATTTT.

This chain joins TRBV7-2 and TRBJ1-1; possibly TRBD1 for D (5 bases). Germline assignment: CDR1 SGHTA and CDR2 FQGNSA. CDR3 length: 14 amino acids. Trimming took 6 bases from V and 4 from J, leaving 15 bases between them. This CDR3 reads CASSTAAGSTEAFF. CDR3 DNA sequence: TGTGCCAGCAGTACCGCCGCAGGGAGCACTGAAGCTTTCTTT.

The chain uses TRBV6-2 or TRBV6-3 and TRBJ2-1; D gene ambiguous. CDR3 length: 16 amino acids. CDR1 and CDR2 from the germline V gene are MNHEY and SVGEGT. The V end was cut by 0 bases, the J end by 0 bases, with 9 bases between. CDR3 coding DNA: TGTGCCAGCAGTTACTCTGACCAAAGCTCCTACAATGAGCAGTTCTTC. Residues: CASSYSDQSSYNEQFF.

This clone was detected only a few times. The V gene is TRBV27, the J gene TRBJ1-2; 9 bases agree with TRBD1. The CDR3 spans 15 residues. Per germline, CDR1 MNHEY and CDR2 SMNVEV (reference sequence). Unmatched junction bases numbered 4, after V lost 3 bases and J lost 2 bases. The CDR3 is CASSFLGQGNYGYTF. In nucleotides, the CDR3 is TGTGCCAGCAGTTTCCTAGGACAGGGGAACTATGGCTACACCTTC.

J is TRBJ2-2 and V is TRBV5-1, with D maybe TRBD2 (5 bases). CDR1 SGHRS and CDR2 YFSETQ come from the germline V gene. V lost 3 bases, J lost 0 bases, and 15 bases lay in between. The CDR3 is made up of 17 amino acids. The DNA of the CDR3 is TGCGCCAGCAGCTCAATCAAGGACTTTACGAACACCGGGGAGCTGTTTTTT. Translation gives CASSSIKDFTNTGELFF.

The chain has TRBV9 and TRBJ2-1; no firm D call. Germline values: CDR1 SGDLS, CDR2 YYNGEE. The V end was cut by 1 base, the J end by 7 bases, with 6 bases between. The CDR3 covers 12 residues. The chain's CDR3 is CASSVTGNEQFF. Written as DNA, the CDR3 is TGTGCCAGCAGCGTAACTGGGAATGAGCAGTTCTTC.

The chain is built from TRBV2 and TRBJ1-2, with a possible D match to TRBD1 (6 bases). The CDR3 loop spans 13 amino acids. Germline CDR1 reads SNHLY; CDR2 reads FYNNEI. Trimming shortened V by 6 bases and J by 8 bases, and 16 bases separated the two germline ends. The CDR3 DNA is TGTGCCAGCAGCGAGGGGGGGCGCGGAGGCTACACCTTC. Its translation is CASSEGGRGGYTF.

The chain couples TRBV24-1 to TRBJ2-3, with D tentatively TRBD1 (5 bases). The CDR3 is made up of 13 amino acids. V was cut by 9 bases and J by 6 bases, with 15 bases left in between. The germline gives CDR1 KGHDR, CDR2 SFDVKD. The CDR3 sequence: CATADSLTDTQYF. CDR3 coding DNA: TGTGCCACCGCAGACAGCCTAACGGATACGCAGTATTTT.

The chain combines TRBV13 with TRBJ2-7; TRBD2 matches at 8 bases. Germline trimming cut 4 bases from V and 3 bases from J; bases unmatched to any gene: 5. The CDR3 has 14 amino acids. From germline, CDR1 is PRHDT and CDR2 FYEKMQ (reference sequence). CDR3 region: CASSSGGGSYEQYF. The CDR3 nucleotides read TGTGCCAGCAGCTCCGGGGGGGGGAGCTACGAGCAGTACTTC.

This chain connects TRBV9 to TRBJ2-5; D is possibly TRBD1 (6 bases). The CDR3 is 15 amino acids. Germline CDR1 reads SGDLS; CDR2 reads YYNGEE. V shed 3 bases and J shed 7 bases, with 19 bases lying between them. The DNA for the CDR3 is TGTGCCAGCAGCGCGGTGACAGGACACGCTGGGACCCAGTACTTC. Its translation is CASSAVTGHAGTQYF. Full variable domain (remainder filled in from reference TRBV9 and TRBJ2-5): DSGVTQTPKHLITATGQRVTLRCSPRSGDLSVYWYQQSLDQGLQFLIQYYNGEERAKGNILERFSAQQFPDLHSELNLSSLELGDSALYFCASSAVTGHAGTQYFGPGTRLLVL.

The count of this clone is one. This chain connects TRBV7-2 to TRBJ2-3, with 14 bases matching TRBD2. This CDR3 is 18 amino acids long. V lost 6 bases, J lost 1 base, and 9 bases stayed unmatched. Germline CDR1 is SGHTA and CDR2 is FQGNSA. The CDR3 sequence is CASRGRLAGGPGTDTQYF. CDR3 DNA: TGTGCCAGCAGGGGAAGACTAGCGGGGGGGCCGGGCACAGATACGCAGTATTTT.

As to this clone: One junction end does not reproduce the germline sequence, and a read error may be involved. This chain joins TRBV6-5 and TRBJ2-7, with a tentative D call TRBD1 (6 bases). The CDR3 extends over 15 amino acids. Germline V gene data show CDR1 as MNHEY and CDR2 as SVGAGI. The CDR3 sequence is CASRYYSGGPYEQYF. CDR3 bases: TGTGCCAGCAGGTACTACAGTGGGGGCCCTTACGAGCAGTACTTC.

This clone has just one count. CDR3 sequence reads: CASSYTGQGAGEQYF. Written as DNA, the CDR3 is TGTGCCAGCAGTTACACCGGACAGGGGGCCGGGGAGCAGTACTTC. The V call is TRBV6-6, the J call TRBJ2-7, with 11 positions matching TRBD1. Germline loops: CDR1 MNHNY, CDR2 SVGAGI (reference sequence). Germline trimming cut 2 bases from V and 7 bases from J; bases unmatched to any gene: 7. The CDR3 consists of 15 residues.

The table lists this clone with a few counts. J is TRBJ2-2 and V is TRBV28, with D hard to call. The germline V gene encodes CDR1 MDHEN and CDR2 SYDVKM. V was cut by 8 bases and J by 4 bases, with 5 bases left in between. The CDR3 totals 11 residues. This chain's CDR3 is CASRLTGELFF. DNA of the CDR3: TGTGCCAGCCGTCTCACCGGGGAGCTGTTTTTT.

The gene calls are TRBV6-2 or TRBV6-3 and TRBJ2-5; no firm D call. Trimming stripped 5 bases from V and 2 bases from J, with 9 bases between. Germline V CDR1 and CDR2: MNHEY, SVGEGT. CDR3 length: 13 amino acids. In DNA form, the CDR3 reads TGTGCCAGCAGTCCGGCTGCGCAAGAGACCCAGTACTTC. It codes for CASSPAAQETQYF.

J is TRBJ2-1 and V is TRBV4-3, with 11 nucleotides matching TRBD2. Germline loops: CDR1 LGHNA, CDR2 YSLEER. Unmatched junction bases numbered 4, after V lost 3 bases and J lost 6 bases. The CDR3 runs to 15 residues. CDR3: CASSQTSGASNEQFF. In nucleotides, the CDR3 is TGCGCCAGCAGCCAGACTAGCGGGGCTTCCAATGAGCAGTTCTTC.

Here the CDR3 DNA reads TGTGCCAGCGACAGCTCTGGAAACACCATATATTTT. Translating it yields CASDSSGNTIYF. The V call is TRBV28, the J call TRBJ1-3; TRBD1 is a possible D gene (5 bases). The CDR3 totals 12 residues. Germline V gene data show CDR1 as MDHEN and CDR2 as SYDVKM. Trimming took off 8 bases at V and 0 bases at J, with 5 bases between the two ends.

This chain uses TRBV3-1 (or the pseudogene TRBV3-2) with TRBJ1-2; D gene uncertain. This CDR3 is 12 amino acids long. CDR1 LGHDT and CDR2 YNNKEL come from the germline V gene (reference sequence). Trimming removed 0 bases at V and 13 bases at J, with 12 bases between. The CDR3 loop reads CASSQDRAATTF. The CDR3 DNA reads TGTGCCAGCAGCCAAGATCGGGCAGCGACCACCTTC.

The chain combines TRBV6-4 with TRBJ1-6, with D unresolved. Trimming left V 4 bases short and J 10 bases short, with 14 bases between. The CDR3 contains 14 residues. Germline CDR1 MRHNA, CDR2 SNTAGT. The CDR3 loop is CASSGGIPGSPLHF. The CDR3 nucleotides read TGTGCCAGCAGTGGTGGGATACCAGGATCACCCCTCCACTTT.

The chain combines TRBV7-9 with TRBJ1-1; D remains ambiguous. The CDR3 is 14 amino acids. The V end was cut by 1 base, the J end by 4 bases, with 10 bases between. Germline CDR1 SEHNR, CDR2 FQNEAQ (reference sequence). CDR3 amino acids: CASSLGSRGTEAFF. The CDR3 nucleotides read TGTGCCAGCAGCTTAGGTTCCCGGGGCACTGAAGCTTTCTTT.